Included here is one T cell receptor beta chain sequence, with context. Antigen specificity is unknown. Germline V gene data show CDR1 as KGHSH and CDR2 as LQKENI. V lost 1 base to trimming and J lost 1 base; unmatched junction nucleotides: 3. The CDR3 spans 15 residues. The entry originates in a study of T-cell memory formation after mild COVID-19. About the research overall: TCR clusters were mostly confined to one donor each. Regarding the study as a whole: The appearance of some responding clones in pre-infection memory suggested that cross-reactive memory joined.

Using constant-segment primers, 5'RACE produced TCR alpha and TCR beta cDNA libraries carrying sample barcodes and UMIs. MiXCR, applied by TCRdb to the 5' RACE reads, yields one record per CDR3 protein. The repertoire holds approximately 430,000 distinct CDR3 sequences, less than 25% seen once, with around 12% in the top ten. The chain links TRBV18 to TRBJ2-7, with TRBD2 identical over 8 bases. This TCR was recovered from an adult woman who had mild COVID-19 (a few samples of this study predate the infection). Cell type and time point are not known. Sequenced: PBMCs or a T cell subset sorted from them (not recorded which). The CDR3: CASSPRSGRSYEQYF. The CDR3 bases are TGTGCCAGCTCACCACGAAGCGGGAGATCCTACGAGCAGTACTTC.